Listed below are T cell receptor beta chains from one sample, sequenced in a study of T cells in tuberculosis. Some clones are missing from TCRdb's copy, which holds only in-frame ones; the method was immunoSEQ multiplex PCR. The data hold under 40,000 clones, with around 94% observed a single time. The sample here was PBMCs, taken at tuberculosis diagnosis. These receptors were collected from an adult with tuberculosis. CDR3s include the opening cysteine and the closing phenylalanine or tryptophan. The order of the fields is V gene, D gene, J gene, clone size, CDR3 protein, CDR3 DNA. D genes are given only for firm matches. Clone size, where shown, is once, few, many, or a class for clones that have expanded.

>TRBV7-2|TRBD2|TRBJ2-7|NA
CASSWVLAGGYSGEQYF
TGTGCCAGCAGCTGGGTACTAGCGGGGGGTTACTCTGGGGAGCAGTACTTC
>TRBV2|TRBD2|TRBJ2-4|once
CASSGLSGGAAKNIQYF
TGTGCCAGCAGTGGGTTAAGCGGGGGGGCCGCCAAAAACATTCAGTACTTC
>TRBV5-1|NA|TRBJ2-1|NA
CASAEQSYNEQFF
TGCGCCAGCGCCGAGCAAAGTTACAATGAGCAGTTCTTC
>TRBV14|TRBD2|TRBJ2-7|NA
CASSQRDVLAGEYEQYF
TGTGCCAGCAGCCAACGAGACGTACTAGCGGGGGAATACGAGCAGTACTTC
>TRBV10-3|NA|TRBJ1-3|few
CAISGGSDTPGNTIYF
TGTGCCATCAGTGGTGGCTCGGACACCCCTGGAAACACCATATATTTT
>TRBV28|TRBD1|TRBJ2-1|NA
CASRRARGQNYNEQFF
TGTGCCAGCAGACGAGCCAGGGGGCAGAACTACAATGAGCAGTTCTTC
>TRBV6-1|TRBD1|TRBJ1-2|NA
CASHYTGQGRYGYTF
TGTGCCAGCCATTATACCGGACAGGGTCGGTATGGCTACACCTTC
>TRBV4-1|NA|TRBJ1-6|NA
CASSQDRGPRNSPLHF
TGCGCCAGCAGCCAAGATCGAGGGCCGAGAAATTCACCCCTCCACTTT
>TRBV5-6|TRBD2|TRBJ2-1|once
CASNRLAGGTYNEQFF
TGTGCCAGCAATCGACTAGCGGGGGGGACCTACAATGAGCAGTTCTTC
>TRBV7-3|NA|TRBJ2-7|NA
CASSLIDRPGPGIFSEQYF
TGTGCCAGCAGCTTAATCGACCGCCCCGGACCAGGGATTTTTAGCGAGCAGTACTTC
>TRBV5-3|NA|TRBJ1-3|NA
CARSLVCGNRAGNTIYF
TGTGCCAGAAGCTTGGTTTGCGGAAACAGGGCTGGAAACACCATATATTTT
>TRBV5-1|TRBD1|TRBJ1-1|once
CASSSTGEYTEAFF
TGCGCCAGCAGCTCTACAGGGGAGTACACTGAAGCTTTCTTT
>TRBV18|TRBD1|TRBJ1-1|NA
CASSPSQGITEAFF
TGTGCCAGCTCACCTTCACAGGGGATCACTGAAGCTTTCTTT
>TRBV11-2|NA|TRBJ2-7|NA
CASSLSGTNEQYF
TGTGCCAGCAGCTTGTCCGGGACAAACGAGCAGTACTTC
>TRBV11-3|NA|TRBJ2-3|NA
CASSRGTDTQYF
TGTGCCAGCAGTCGAGGCACAGATACGCAGTATTTT
>TRBV5-1|NA|TRBJ2-3|NA
CASSLTPSIGTDTQYF
TGCGCCAGCAGCTTGACCCCGAGCATAGGCACAGATACGCAGTATTTT
>TRBV2|NA|TRBJ2-1|NA
CASSVSGKNEQFF
TGTGCCAGCAGTGTATCGGGGAAGAATGAGCAGTTCTTC
>TRBV11-2|NA|TRBJ1-4|NA
CASSHFGEKLFF
TGTGCCAGCAGCCATTTCGGTGAAAAACTGTTTTTT
>TRBV6-1|TRBD1|TRBJ2-2|NA
CASRTGTGSSGELFF
TGTGCCAGCAGGACCGGGACAGGATCATCCGGGGAGCTGTTTTTT
>TRBV7-2|NA|TRBJ1-1|NA
CASSRQTNTEAFF
TGTGCCAGCAGCAGACAGACGAACACTGAAGCTTTCTTT
>TRBV7-2|TRBD1|TRBJ1-5|NA
CASSWRTGGDQPQHF
TGTGCCAGCAGCTGGAGGACAGGGGGCGATCAGCCCCAGCATTTT
>TRBV5-1|TRBD2|TRBJ2-5|NA
CASSSGLARYQETQYF
TGCGCCAGCAGCTCCGGACTAGCGCGGTACCAAGAGACCCAGTACTTC
>TRBV15|TRBD1|TRBJ1-2|NA
CATSRRDSYGYTF
TGTGCCACCAGCAGAAGGGACAGCTATGGCTACACCTTC
>TRBV25-1|TRBD1|TRBJ2-3|few
CASSVTRDRGNTQYF
TGTGCCAGCAGTGTAACTCGGGACAGGGGAAATACGCAGTATTTT
>TRBV10-2|TRBD1|TRBJ2-5|NA
CASIILFRGPPQETQYF
TGCGCCAGCATAATACTATTTAGGGGGCCGCCTCAAGAGACCCAGTACTTC
>TRBV11-3|NA|TRBJ1-1|NA
CASSSREGGGYDTEAFF
TGTGCCAGCAGCTCCCGGGAGGGAGGGGGTTATGACACTGAAGCTTTCTTT
>TRBV6-5|NA|TRBJ1-2|NA
CASRTSGGNGYTF
TGTGCCAGCAGGACATCTGGGGGGAATGGCTACACCTTC
>TRBV18|NA|TRBJ2-1|NA
CASSPKPYNEQFF
TGTGCCAGCTCCCCGAAGCCGTACAATGAGCAGTTCTTC
>TRBV5-4|TRBD2|TRBJ2-1|NA
CASSGGTSGMQFF
TGTGCCAGCAGCGGAGGGACTAGCGGGATGCAGTTCTTC
>TRBV19|NA|TRBJ1-2|once
CASSAQNYGYTF
TGTGCCAGTAGTGCCCAGAACTATGGCTACACCTTC
>TRBV28|NA|TRBJ1-3|once
CASTSGGVSSGNTIYF
TGTGCCAGCACCAGCGGGGGAGTCAGCTCTGGAAACACCATATATTTT
>TRBV28|TRBD1|TRBJ1-2|once
CASSESGQGGDGYTF
TGTGCCAGCAGTGAATCGGGACAGGGTGGGGATGGCTACACCTTC
>TRBV7-6|NA|TRBJ2-3|NA
CASSLDLDTQYF
TGTGCCAGCAGCTTAGATCTCGATACGCAGTATTTT
>TRBV12-5|TRBD1|TRBJ2-5|NA
CASGWGTGGIVETQYF
TGTGCTAGTGGTTGGGGGACAGGGGGCATCGTTGAGACCCAGTACTTC
>TRBV30|TRBD1|TRBJ1-4|few
CAWSQNRGEKLFF
TGTGCCTGGAGTCAGAACAGGGGTGAAAAACTGTTTTTT
>TRBV5-1|TRBD2|TRBJ2-1|NA
CASCPLLAGGDNEQFF
TGCGCCAGCTGTCCCCTACTAGCGGGGGGGGACAATGAGCAGTTCTTC
>TRBV12-5|TRBD1|TRBJ1-2|NA
CASTRQGAGYTF
TGTGCTAGTACCCGACAGGGAGCTGGCTACACCTTC
>TRBV9|TRBD1|TRBJ2-1|NA
CASSLRTGFPLGNEQFF
TGTGCCAGCAGCCTTCGGACAGGCTTCCCCCTGGGAAATGAGCAGTTCTTC
>TRBV5-1|TRBD1|TRBJ1-1|once
CASSLGQLLNTEAFF
TGCGCCAGCAGCCTGGGACAGCTACTAAACACTGAAGCTTTCTTT
>TRBV27|NA|TRBJ2-7|NA
CASSLSQGFLRPYEQYF
TGTGCCAGCAGTTTATCCCAGGGATTCCTTCGACCCTACGAGCAGTACTTC
>TRBV30|TRBD1|TRBJ1-4|NA
CAWSVPTGFNEKLFF
TGTGCCTGGAGCGTCCCGACAGGGTTTAATGAAAAACTGTTTTTT
>TRBV9|TRBD1|TRBJ2-1|once
CASSARDSLYNEQFF
TGTGCCAGCAGCGCCCGGGACAGCCTCTACAATGAGCAGTTCTTC
>TRBV4-1|TRBD2|TRBJ2-1|NA
CASSRTSGGLGEQFF
TGCGCCAGCAGCCGTACTAGCGGGGGGCTTGGGGAGCAGTTCTTC
>TRBV4-1|NA|TRBJ1-4|NA
CASSQDTGFPNEKLFF
TGCGCCAGCAGCCAAGATACCGGGTTCCCTAATGAAAAACTGTTTTTT
>TRBV15|NA|TRBJ1-2|NA
CATSRDLAADYGYTF
TGTGCCACCAGCAGAGATCTCGCGGCAGATTATGGCTACACCTTC
>TRBV27|NA|TRBJ1-2|NA
CASSPIKGRVFFYGYTF
TGTGCCAGCAGTCCCATCAAGGGGCGAGTTTTTTTCTATGGCTACACCTTC
>TRBV6-5|NA|TRBJ1-1|NA
CASSYGPLAMNTEAFF
TGTGCCAGCAGTTATGGCCCGTTAGCTATGAACACTGAAGCTTTCTTT
>TRBV5-7|NA|TRBJ2-7|NA
CARFRVEVLSYEQYF
TGTGCCAGGTTCAGGGTGGAAGTTTTATCCTACGAGCAGTACTTC